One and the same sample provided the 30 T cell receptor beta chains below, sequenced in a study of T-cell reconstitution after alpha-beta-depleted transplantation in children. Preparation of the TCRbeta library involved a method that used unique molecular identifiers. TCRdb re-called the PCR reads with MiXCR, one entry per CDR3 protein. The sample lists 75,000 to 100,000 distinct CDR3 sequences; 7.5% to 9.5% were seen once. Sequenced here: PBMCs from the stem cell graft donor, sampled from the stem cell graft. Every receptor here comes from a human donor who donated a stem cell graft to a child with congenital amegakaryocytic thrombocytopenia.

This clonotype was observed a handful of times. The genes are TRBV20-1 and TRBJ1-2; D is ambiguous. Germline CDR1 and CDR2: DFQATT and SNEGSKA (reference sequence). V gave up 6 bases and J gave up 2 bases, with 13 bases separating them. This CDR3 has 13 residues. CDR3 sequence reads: CSAIVGKNYGYTF. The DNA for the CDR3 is TGCAGTGCGATTGTTGGGAAAAACTATGGCTACACCTTC.

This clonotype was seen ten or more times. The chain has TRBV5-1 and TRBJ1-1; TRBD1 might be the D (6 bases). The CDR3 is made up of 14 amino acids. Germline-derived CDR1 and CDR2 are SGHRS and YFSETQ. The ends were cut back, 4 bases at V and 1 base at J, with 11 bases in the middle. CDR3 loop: CASSATQGNTEAFF. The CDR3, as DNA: TGCGCCAGCAGCGCGACACAGGGGAACACTGAAGCTTTCTTT.

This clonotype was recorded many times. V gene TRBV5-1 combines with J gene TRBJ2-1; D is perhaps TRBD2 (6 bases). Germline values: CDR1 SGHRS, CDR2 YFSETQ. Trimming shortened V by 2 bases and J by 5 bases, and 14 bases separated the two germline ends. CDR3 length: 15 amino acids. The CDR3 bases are TGCGCCAGCAGCTTATCTCCGGGACTCCACAATGAGCAGTTCTTC. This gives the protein CASSLSPGLHNEQFF.

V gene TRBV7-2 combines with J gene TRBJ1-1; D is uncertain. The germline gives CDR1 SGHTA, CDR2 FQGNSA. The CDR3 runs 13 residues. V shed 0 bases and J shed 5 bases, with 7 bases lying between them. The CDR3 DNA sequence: TGTGCCAGCAGCTTAGCGGAAGGGACTGAAGCTTTCTTT. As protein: CASSLAEGTEAFF.

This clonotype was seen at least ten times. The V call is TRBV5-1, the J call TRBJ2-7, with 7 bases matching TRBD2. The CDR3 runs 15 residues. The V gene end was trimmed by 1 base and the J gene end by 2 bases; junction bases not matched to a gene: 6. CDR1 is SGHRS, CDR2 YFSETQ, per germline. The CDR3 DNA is TGCGCCAGCAGCTTGTCGGCTAGCGGAACCTACGAGCAGTACTTC. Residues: CASSLSASGTYEQYF.

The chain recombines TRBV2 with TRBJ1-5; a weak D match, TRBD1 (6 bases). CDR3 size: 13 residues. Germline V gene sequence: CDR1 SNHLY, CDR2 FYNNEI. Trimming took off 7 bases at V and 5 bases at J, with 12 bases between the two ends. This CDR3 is CASKGTNHQPQHF. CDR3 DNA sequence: TGTGCCAGCAAAGGGACAAACCATCAGCCCCAGCATTTT.

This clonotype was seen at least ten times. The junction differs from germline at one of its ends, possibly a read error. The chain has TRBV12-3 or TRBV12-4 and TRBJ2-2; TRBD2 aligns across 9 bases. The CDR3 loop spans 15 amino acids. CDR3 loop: CASSIAGANTGELFF. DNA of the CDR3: TGTGCCAGCAGTATAGCGGGGGCGAACACCGGGGAGCTGTTTTTT.

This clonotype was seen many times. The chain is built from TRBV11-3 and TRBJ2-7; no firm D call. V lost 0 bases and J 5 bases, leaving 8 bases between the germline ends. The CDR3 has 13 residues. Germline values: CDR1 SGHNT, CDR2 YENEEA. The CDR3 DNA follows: TGTGCCAGCAGCTTAGAAGCCAGACACGAGCAGTACTTC. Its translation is CASSLEARHEQYF.

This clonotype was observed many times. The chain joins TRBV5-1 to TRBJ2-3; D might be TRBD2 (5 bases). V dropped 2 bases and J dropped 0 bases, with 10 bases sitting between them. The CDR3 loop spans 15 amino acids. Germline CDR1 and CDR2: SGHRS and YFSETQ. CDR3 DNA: TGCGCCAGCAGCTTAGAGGGTAGGAGCACAGATACGCAGTATTTT. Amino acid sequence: CASSLEGRSTDTQYF.

CDR3 sequence (DNA): TGTGCCAGCAGCCTCCGATATGAAAAACTGTTTTTT. This codes for CASSLRYEKLFF. The gene calls are TRBV3-1 and TRBJ1-4; D is unresolved. V was shortened by 4 bases and J by 6 bases, with 6 bases between the two germline ends. The CDR3 spans 12 residues. From germline, CDR1 is LGHDT and CDR2 YNNKEL (reference sequence).

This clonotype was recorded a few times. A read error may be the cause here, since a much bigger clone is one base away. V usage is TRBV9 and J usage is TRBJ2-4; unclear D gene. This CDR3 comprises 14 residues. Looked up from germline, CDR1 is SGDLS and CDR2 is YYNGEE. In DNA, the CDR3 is TGTGCCAGCAGCCCTTCCTCATTGGGAAACAGTCAGTACTTC. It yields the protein CASSPSSLGNSQYF.

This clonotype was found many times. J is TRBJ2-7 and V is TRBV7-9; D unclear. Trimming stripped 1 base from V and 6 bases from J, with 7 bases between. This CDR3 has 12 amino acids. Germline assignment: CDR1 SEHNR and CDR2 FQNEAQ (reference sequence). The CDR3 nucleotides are TGTGCCAGCAGCTTAGGATATCGCGAGCAGTACTTC. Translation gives CASSLGYREQYF.

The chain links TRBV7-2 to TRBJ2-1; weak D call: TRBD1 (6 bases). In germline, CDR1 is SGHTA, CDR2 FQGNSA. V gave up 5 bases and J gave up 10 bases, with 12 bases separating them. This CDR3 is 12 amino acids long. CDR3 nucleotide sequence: TGTGCCAGCAGCCCCGGGACACGGGAGCAGTTCTTC. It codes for CASSPGTREQFF.

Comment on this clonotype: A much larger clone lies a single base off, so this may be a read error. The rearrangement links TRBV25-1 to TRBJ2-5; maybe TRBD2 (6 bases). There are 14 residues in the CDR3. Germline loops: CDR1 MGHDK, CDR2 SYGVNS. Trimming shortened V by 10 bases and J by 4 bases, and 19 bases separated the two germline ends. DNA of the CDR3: TGTGCCACAGGGACTCGCCGAGGGTCAGAGACCCAGTACTTC. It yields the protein CATGTRRGSETQYF.

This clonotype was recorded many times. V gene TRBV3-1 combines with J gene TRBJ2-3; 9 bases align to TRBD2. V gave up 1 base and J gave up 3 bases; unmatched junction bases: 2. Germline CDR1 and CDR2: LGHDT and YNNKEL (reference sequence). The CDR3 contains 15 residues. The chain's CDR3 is CASSQAGLATDTQYF. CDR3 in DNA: TGTGCCAGCAGCCAAGCCGGACTAGCGACAGATACGCAGTATTTT.

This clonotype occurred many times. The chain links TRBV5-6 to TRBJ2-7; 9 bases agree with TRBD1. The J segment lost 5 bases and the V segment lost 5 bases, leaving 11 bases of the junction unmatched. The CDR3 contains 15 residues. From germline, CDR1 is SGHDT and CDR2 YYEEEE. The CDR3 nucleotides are TGTGCCAGCAGTTTGCAAGGGACAGGGAGGCACGAGCAGTACTTC. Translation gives CASSLQGTGRHEQYF.

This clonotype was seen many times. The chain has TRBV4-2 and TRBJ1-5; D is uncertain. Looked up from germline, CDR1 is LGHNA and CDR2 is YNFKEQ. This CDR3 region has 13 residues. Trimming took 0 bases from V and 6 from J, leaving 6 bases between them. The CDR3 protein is CASSQDLSQPQHF. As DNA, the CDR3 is TGTGCCAGCAGCCAAGATCTTAGTCAGCCCCAGCATTTT.

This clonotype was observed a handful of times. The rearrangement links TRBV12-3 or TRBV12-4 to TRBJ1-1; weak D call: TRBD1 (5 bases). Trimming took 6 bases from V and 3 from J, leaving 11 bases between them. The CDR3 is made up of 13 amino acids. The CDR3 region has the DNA TGTGCCAGCAGCGAGGTCAGGGACACTGAAGCTTTCTTT. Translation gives CASSEVRDTEAFF.

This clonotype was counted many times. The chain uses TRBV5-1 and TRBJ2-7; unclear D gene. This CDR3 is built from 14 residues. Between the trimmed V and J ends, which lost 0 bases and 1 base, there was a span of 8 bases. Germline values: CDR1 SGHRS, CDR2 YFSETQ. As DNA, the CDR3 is TGCGCCAGCAGCTTGGTAACAGCTTCCTACGAGCAGTACTTC. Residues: CASSLVTASYEQYF.

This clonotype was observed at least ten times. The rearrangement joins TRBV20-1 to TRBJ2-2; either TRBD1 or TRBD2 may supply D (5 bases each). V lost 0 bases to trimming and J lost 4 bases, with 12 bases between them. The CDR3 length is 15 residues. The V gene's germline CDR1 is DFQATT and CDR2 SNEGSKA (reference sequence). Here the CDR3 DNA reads TGCAGTGCTAGAGATCCGGGGCGAGGCACCGGGGAGCTGTTTTTT. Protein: CSARDPGRGTGELFF.

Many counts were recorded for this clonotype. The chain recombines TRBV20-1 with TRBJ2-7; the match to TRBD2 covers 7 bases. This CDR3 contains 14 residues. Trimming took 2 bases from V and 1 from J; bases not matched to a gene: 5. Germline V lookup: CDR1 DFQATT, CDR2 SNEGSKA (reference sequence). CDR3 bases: TGCAGTGCTAGACAGCTAGCGGCGTCCTACGAGCAGTACTTC. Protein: CSARQLAASYEQYF.

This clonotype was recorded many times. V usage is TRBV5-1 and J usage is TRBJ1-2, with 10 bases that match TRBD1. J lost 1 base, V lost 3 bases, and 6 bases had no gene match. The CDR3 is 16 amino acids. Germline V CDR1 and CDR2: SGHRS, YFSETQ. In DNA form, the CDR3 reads TGCGCCAGCAGCTCGGGGGACAGGGGAAGTAACTATGGCTACACCTTC. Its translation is CASSSGDRGSNYGYTF.

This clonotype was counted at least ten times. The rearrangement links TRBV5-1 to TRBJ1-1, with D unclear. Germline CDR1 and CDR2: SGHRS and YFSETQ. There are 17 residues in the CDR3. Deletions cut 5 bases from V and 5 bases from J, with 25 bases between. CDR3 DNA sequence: TGCGCCAGCAGTCTCGCTGGTCACAGCAGGTTAGTGACTGAAGCTTTCTTT. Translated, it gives CASSLAGHSRLVTEAFF. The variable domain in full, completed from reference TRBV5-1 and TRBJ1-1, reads KAGVTQTPRYLIKTRGQQVTLSCSPISGHRSVSWYQQTPGQGLQFLFEYFSETQRNKGNFPGRFSGRQFSNSRSEMNVSTLELGDSALYLCASSLAGHSRLVTEAFFGQGTRLTVV.

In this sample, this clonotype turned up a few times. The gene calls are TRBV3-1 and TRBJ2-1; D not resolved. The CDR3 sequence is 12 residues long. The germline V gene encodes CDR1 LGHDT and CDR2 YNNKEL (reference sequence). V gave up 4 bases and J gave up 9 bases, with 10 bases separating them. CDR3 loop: CASSPRHREQFF. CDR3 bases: TGTGCCAGCAGCCCACGTCATCGTGAGCAGTTCTTC.

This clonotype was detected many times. CDR3 amino acids: CASSYSPGQGSFTMKQFF. The CDR3 nucleotides are TGTGCCAGCAGTTACTCCCCTGGACAGGGGAGCTTTACAATGAAGCAGTTCTTC. The chain joins TRBV6-5 to TRBJ2-1, with TRBD1 matching 9 bases. CDR3 length: 18 residues. Germline assignment: CDR1 MNHEY and CDR2 SVGAGI. With 0 bases clipped from V and 11 bases from J, the junction kept 17 bases outside the gene matches.

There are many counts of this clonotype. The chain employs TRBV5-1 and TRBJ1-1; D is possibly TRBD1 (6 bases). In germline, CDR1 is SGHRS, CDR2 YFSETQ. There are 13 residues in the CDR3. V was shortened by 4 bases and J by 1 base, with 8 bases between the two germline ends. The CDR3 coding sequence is TGCGCCAGCAGCACGGGACAGAACACTGAAGCTTTCTTT. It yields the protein CASSTGQNTEAFF.

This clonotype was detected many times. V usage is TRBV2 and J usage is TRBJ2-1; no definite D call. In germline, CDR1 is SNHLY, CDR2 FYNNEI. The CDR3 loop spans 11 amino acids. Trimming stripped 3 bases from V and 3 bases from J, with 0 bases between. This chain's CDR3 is CASSDYNEQFF. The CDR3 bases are TGTGCCAGCAGTGACTACAATGAGCAGTTCTTC.

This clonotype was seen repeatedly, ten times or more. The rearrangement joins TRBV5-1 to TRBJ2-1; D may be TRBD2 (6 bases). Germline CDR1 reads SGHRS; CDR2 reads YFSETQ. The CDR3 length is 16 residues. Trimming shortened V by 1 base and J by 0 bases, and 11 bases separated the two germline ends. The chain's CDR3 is CASSLQRGSSYNEQFF. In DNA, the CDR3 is TGCGCCAGCAGCTTGCAACGGGGGAGCTCCTACAATGAGCAGTTCTTC.

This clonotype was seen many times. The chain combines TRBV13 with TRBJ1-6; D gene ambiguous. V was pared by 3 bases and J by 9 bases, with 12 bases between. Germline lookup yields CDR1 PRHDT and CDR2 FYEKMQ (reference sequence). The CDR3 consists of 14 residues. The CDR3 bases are TGTGCCAGCAGCTTTTCCAGGTCTGTTTCACCCCTCCACTTT. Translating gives CASSFSRSVSPLHF.

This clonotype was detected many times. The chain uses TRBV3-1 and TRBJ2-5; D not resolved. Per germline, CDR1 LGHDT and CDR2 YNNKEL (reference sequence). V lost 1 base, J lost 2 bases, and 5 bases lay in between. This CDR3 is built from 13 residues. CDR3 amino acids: CASSQGRQETQYF. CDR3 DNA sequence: TGTGCCAGCAGCCAAGGGCGGCAAGAGACCCAGTACTTC.